The 11 T cell receptor beta chains reported below all come from one sample, sequenced in a study of blood T cell repertoires in COVID-19. Profiling relied on immunoSEQ multiplex PCR, and the TCRdb table lists in-frame clones only, not all of them. The sample records just over 60,000 clones, approximately 80% being singletons. Specimen: peripheral blood. The receptors derive from a man aged 25 to 45 with COVID-19, enrolled during active disease.

The chain joins TRBV5-1 to TRBJ1-3; 9 bases align to TRBD1. The J segment lost 3 bases and the V segment lost 4 bases, leaving 5 bases of the junction unmatched. The CDR3 is 15 amino acids. Germline-derived CDR1 and CDR2 are SGHRS and YFSETQ. CDR3 region: CASSQPDRGGNTIYF. The CDR3 nucleotides are TGCGCCAGCAGCCAACCGGACAGGGGTGGAAACACCATATATTTT.

The rearrangement joins TRBV29-1 to TRBJ2-6; 10 bases align to TRBD1. After removal of 6 bases from V and 2 bases from J, the junction contained 13 bases not matched to a gene. CDR3 length: 18 amino acids. Germline-derived CDR1 and CDR2 are SQVTM and ANQGSEA. For the CDR3, the DNA is TGCAGCGTCGGCGGGACAGGGGAGTCAAGGACTGGGGCCAACGTCCTGACTTTC. This translates into CSVGGTGESRTGANVLTF. The entire variable domain, with the rest obtained from reference TRBV29-1 and TRBJ2-6, is as follows: SAVISQKPSRDICQRGTSLTIQCQVDSQVTMMFWYRQQPGQSLTLIATANQGSEATYESGFVIDKFPISRPNLTFSTLTVSNMSPEDSSIYLCSVGGTGESRTGANVLTFGAGSRLTVL.

The chain carries TRBV21-1 and TRBJ1-2; no DNA check was done on the table's D call, TRBD1. TRBV21-1 is a listed pseudogene. CDR3 length: 21 residues. This CDR3 reads CASSLLGPSPSDRSANYGYTF. The DNA for the CDR3 is TGTGCCAGCAGCCTCCTGGGACCTTCCCCCTCAGACAGGTCGGCTAACTATGGCTACACCTTC.

Written as DNA, the CDR3 is TGTGCCAGCAGCCAAGTTGCCAGGGGCAGTGAAGCTTTCTTT. This encodes CASSQVARGSEAFF. The V and J genes are TRBV3-1 (or the pseudogene TRBV3-2) and TRBJ1-1, with D possibly being TRBD1 (6 bases). The germline CDR1 and CDR2 sequences are LGHDT and YNNKEL (reference sequence). The CDR3 is 14 amino acids. Trimming took off 1 base at V and 7 bases at J, with 13 bases between the two ends.

This chain links TRBV27 with TRBJ2-6, with 7 bases aligning to TRBD1. The CDR3 spans 19 residues. Germline CDR1 is MNHEY and CDR2 is SMNVEV (reference sequence). J was trimmed by 0 bases and V by 2 bases; bases with no gene match: 10. The CDR3 bases are TGTGCCAGCAGTTTAAGGGGAGACAGGGTGTACTCTGGGGCCAACGTCCTGACTTTC. It encodes CASSLRGDRVYSGANVLTF.

V and J are TRBV11-3 and TRBJ2-5; TRBD2 agrees at 7 bases. V lost 2 bases to trimming and J lost 4 bases; unmatched junction nucleotides: 4. The CDR3 loop spans 14 amino acids. The germline V gene encodes CDR1 SGHNT and CDR2 YENEEA. The CDR3 region is CASSLWGGRETQYF. CDR3 bases: TGTGCCAGCAGCTTATGGGGAGGGCGAGAGACCCAGTACTTC.

This clone was recorded once. V is TRBV7-9 and J is TRBJ1-1; possible D gene TRBD1, 5 bases. CDR1 and CDR2 from the germline V gene are SEHNR and FQNEAQ (reference sequence). This CDR3 is 14 amino acids long. V lost 2 bases and J lost 8, with 15 bases in between. CDR3 sequence: CASSLRGDSGEAFF. CDR3 sequence (DNA): TGTGCCAGCAGCTTACGCGGGGACTCGGGAGAAGCTTTCTTT.

The CDR3: CASSSGHYYNEQFF. The CDR3 nucleotides read TGTGCCAGCAGCTCGGGACACTATTACAATGAGCAGTTCTTC. The chain employs TRBV11-3 and TRBJ2-1; a possible D gene is TRBD1 (6 bases). The CDR3 consists of 14 residues. CDR1 is SGHNT, CDR2 YENEEA, per germline. V was cut by 4 bases and J by 4 bases, with 11 bases left in between.

The genes are TRBV30 and TRBJ2-7; 9 bases map to TRBD2. The CDR3 covers 11 residues. The germline CDR1 and CDR2 sequences are GTSNPN and SVGIG (reference sequence). The ends lost 0 bases at V and 10 bases at J; junction bases unmatched: 1. The CDR3: CAWSVLAGQYF. The CDR3 nucleotides read TGTGCCTGGAGTGTACTAGCGGGTCAGTACTTC.

A word on this clone: The same CDR3 can be traced to other DNA sequences in this sample. The J gene is TRBJ2-7, the V gene TRBV7-2; 8 nucleotides match TRBD2. CDR3 size: 15 residues. Germline V gene sequence: CDR1 SGHTA, CDR2 FQGNSA. The V gene end was trimmed by 1 base and the J gene end by 0 bases; junction bases not matched to a gene: 2. CDR3 loop: CASSLGGTSSYEQYF. CDR3 coding DNA: TGTGCCAGCAGCTTAGGTGGGACTAGCTCCTACGAGCAGTACTTC. The complete variable domain, with remaining parts taken from reference TRBV7-2 and TRBJ2-7, reads GAGVSQSPSNKVTEKGKDVELRCDPISGHTALYWYRQSLGQGLEFLIYFQGNSAPDKSGLPSDRFSAERTGGSVSTLTIQRTQQEDSAVYLCASSLGGTSSYEQYFGPGTRLTVT.

The chain uses TRBV6-5 and TRBJ2-6; D gene unclear. The germline V and J ends were trimmed by 4 bases and 2 bases, with 6 bases remaining between them. Germline loops: CDR1 MNHEY, CDR2 SVGAGI. This CDR3 has 14 residues. CDR3 in amino acids: CASSFATGANVLTF. The CDR3 region has the DNA TGTGCCAGCAGTTTCGCGACTGGGGCCAACGTCCTGACTTTC.